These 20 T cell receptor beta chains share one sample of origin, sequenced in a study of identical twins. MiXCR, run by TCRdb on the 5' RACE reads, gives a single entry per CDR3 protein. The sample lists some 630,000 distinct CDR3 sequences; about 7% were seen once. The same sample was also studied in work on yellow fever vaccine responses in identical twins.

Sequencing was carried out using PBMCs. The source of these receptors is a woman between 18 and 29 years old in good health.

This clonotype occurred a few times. CDR3 nucleotides: TGTGCCAGCAGCTTAAGTTCGATGGGGAATCAGCCCCAGCATTTT. Amino acid sequence: CASSLSSMGNQPQHF. J is TRBJ1-5 and V is TRBV7-6; D call uncertain. The CDR3 spans 15 residues. Trimming left V 2 bases short and J 4 bases short, with 12 bases between. Germline CDR1 is SGHVS and CDR2 is FNYEAQ.

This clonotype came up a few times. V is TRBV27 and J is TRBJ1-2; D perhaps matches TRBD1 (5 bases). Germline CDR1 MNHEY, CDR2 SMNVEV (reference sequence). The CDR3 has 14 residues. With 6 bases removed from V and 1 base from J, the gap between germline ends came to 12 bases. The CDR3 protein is CASSPWGLNYGYTF. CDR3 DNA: TGTGCCAGCAGCCCTTGGGGCCTTAACTATGGCTACACCTTC.

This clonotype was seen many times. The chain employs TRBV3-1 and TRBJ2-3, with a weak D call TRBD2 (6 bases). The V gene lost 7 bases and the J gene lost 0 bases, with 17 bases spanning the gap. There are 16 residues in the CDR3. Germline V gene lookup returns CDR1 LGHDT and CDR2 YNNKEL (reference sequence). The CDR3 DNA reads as TGTGCCAGCACCTACGGGACTTTCCCTAGCACAGATACGCAGTATTTT. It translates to CASTYGTFPSTDTQYF.

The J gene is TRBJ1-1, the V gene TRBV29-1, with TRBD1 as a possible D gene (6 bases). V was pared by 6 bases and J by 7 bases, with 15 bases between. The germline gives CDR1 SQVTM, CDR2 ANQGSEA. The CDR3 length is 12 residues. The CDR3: CSVQQGKNEAFF. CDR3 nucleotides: TGCAGCGTCCAACAGGGTAAAAATGAAGCTTTCTTT.

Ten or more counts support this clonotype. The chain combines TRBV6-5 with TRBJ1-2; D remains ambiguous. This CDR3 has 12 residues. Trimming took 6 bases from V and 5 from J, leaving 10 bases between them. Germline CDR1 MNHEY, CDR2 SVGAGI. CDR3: CASRGGFYGYTF. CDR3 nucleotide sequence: TGTGCCAGCAGGGGAGGTTTTTATGGCTACACCTTC.

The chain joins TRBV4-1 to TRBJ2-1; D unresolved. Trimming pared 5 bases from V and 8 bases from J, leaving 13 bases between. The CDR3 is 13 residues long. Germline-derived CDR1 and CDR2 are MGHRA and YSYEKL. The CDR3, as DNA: TGCGCCAGCAGCATCGTAGAGGAAGATGAGCAGTTCTTC. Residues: CASSIVEEDEQFF.

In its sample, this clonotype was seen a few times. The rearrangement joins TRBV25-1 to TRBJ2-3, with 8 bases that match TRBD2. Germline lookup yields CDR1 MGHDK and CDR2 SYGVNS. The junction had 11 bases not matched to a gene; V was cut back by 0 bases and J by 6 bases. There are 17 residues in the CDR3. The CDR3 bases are TGTGCCAGCAGTGAATACCCTGGACTAGCCGGCCAGGATACGCAGTATTTT. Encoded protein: CASSEYPGLAGQDTQYF.

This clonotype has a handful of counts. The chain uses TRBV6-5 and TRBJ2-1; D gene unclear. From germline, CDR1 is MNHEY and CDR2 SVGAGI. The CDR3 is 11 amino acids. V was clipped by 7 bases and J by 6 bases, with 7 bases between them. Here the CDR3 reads CASTLVNEQFF. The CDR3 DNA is TGTGCCAGCACCTTGGTCAATGAGCAGTTCTTC.

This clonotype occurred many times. In DNA form, the CDR3 reads TGCGCCAGCAGCCAAGAGGGAATCCCGTACACCGGGGAGCTGTTTTTT. Amino acid sequence: CASSQEGIPYTGELFF. The chain couples TRBV4-1 to TRBJ2-2, with D uncertain. The CDR3 sequence is 16 residues long. With 0 bases removed from V and 3 bases from J, the gap between germline ends came to 11 bases. The germline gives CDR1 MGHRA, CDR2 YSYEKL.

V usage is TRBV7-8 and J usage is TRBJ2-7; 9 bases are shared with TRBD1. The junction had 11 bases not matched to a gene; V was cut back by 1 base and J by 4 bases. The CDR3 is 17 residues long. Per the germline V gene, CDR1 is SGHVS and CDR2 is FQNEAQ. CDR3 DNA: TGTGCCAGCAGCTTAGAGGGACAGGGTACTTTCCTGTACGAGCAGTACTTC. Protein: CASSLEGQGTFLYEQYF.

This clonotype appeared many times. CDR3 protein: CASRGVEFRNTEAFF. The CDR3, as DNA: TGCGCCAGCAGGGGGGTAGAATTCCGGAACACTGAAGCTTTCTTT. This chain connects TRBV5-1 to TRBJ1-1; possible D gene TRBD1, 5 bases. The CDR3 totals 15 residues. The germline V gene has CDR1 SGHRS and CDR2 YFSETQ. The V and J ends lost 5 bases and 1 base respectively, with 15 bases between them.

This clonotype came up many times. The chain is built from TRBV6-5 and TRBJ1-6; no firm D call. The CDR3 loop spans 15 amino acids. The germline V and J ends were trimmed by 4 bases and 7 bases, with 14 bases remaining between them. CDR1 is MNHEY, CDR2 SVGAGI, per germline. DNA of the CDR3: TGTGCCAGCAGTTCACCGGGAACGGGCAATTCACCCCTCCACTTT. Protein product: CASSSPGTGNSPLHF.

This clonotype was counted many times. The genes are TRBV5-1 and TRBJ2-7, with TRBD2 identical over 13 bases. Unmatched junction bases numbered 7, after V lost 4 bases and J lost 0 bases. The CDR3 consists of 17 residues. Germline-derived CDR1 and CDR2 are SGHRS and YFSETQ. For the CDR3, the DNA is TGCGCCAGCAGCGCCGGACTAGCGGGAGCCAACTCCTACGAGCAGTACTTC. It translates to CASSAGLAGANSYEQYF.

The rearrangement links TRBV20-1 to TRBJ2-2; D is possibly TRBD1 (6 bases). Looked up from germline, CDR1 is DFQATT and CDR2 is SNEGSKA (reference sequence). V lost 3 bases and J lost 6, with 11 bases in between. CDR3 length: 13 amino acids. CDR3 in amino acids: CSARGTLPGELFF. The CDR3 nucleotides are TGCAGTGCTAGGGGGACACTACCCGGGGAGCTGTTTTTT.

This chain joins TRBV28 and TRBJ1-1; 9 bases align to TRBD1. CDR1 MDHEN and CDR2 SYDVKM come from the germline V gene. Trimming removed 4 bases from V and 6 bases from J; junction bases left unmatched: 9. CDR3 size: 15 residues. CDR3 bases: TGTGCCAGCAGTTCTCTCCGGGGACAGGGATCTGAAGCTTTCTTT. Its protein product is CASSSLRGQGSEAFF.

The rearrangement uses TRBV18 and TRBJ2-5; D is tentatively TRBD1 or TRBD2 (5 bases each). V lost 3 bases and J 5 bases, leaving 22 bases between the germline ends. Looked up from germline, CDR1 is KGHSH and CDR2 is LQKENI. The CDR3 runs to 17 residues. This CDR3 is CASSPTTPGGGSETQYF. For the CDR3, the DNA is TGTGCCAGCTCACCTACGACACCGGGTGGGGGATCGGAGACCCAGTACTTC.

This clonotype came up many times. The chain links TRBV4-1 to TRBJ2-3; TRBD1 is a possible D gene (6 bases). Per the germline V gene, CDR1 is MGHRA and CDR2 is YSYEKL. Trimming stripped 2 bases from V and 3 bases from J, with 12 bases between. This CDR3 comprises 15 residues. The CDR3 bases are TGCGCCAGCAGCCAAAATGTTCAGGGGACAGATACGCAGTATTTT. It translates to CASSQNVQGTDTQYF.

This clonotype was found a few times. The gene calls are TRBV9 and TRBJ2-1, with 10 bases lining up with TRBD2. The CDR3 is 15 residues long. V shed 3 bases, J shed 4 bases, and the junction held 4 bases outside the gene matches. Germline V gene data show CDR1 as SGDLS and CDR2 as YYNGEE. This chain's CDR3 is CASSASGRVYNEQFF. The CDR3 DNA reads TGTGCCAGCAGCGCCAGCGGGAGGGTTTACAATGAGCAGTTCTTC.

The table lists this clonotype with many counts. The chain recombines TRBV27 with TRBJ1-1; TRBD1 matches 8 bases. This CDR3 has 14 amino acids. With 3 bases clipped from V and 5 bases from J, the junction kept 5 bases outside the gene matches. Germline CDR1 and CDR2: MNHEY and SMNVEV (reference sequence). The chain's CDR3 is CASSLRQGITEAFF. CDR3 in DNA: TGTGCCAGCAGTTTGAGACAGGGGATAACTGAAGCTTTCTTT.

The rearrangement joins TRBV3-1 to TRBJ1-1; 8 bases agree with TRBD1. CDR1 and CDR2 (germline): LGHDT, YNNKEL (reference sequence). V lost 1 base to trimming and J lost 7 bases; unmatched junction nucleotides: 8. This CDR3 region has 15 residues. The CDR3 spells CASSQGPARGLEAFF. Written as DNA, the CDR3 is TGTGCCAGCAGCCAAGGTCCCGCCAGGGGGCTTGAAGCTTTCTTT.